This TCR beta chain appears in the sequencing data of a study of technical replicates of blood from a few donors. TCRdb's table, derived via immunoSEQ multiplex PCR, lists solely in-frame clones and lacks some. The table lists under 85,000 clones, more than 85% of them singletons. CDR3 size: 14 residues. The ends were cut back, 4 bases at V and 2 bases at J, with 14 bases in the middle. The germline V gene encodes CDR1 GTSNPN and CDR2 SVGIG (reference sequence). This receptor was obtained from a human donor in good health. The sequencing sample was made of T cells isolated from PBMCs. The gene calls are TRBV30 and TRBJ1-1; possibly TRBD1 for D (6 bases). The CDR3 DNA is TGTGCCTGGAAAAGGGGGATGTCAAACACTGAAGCTTTCTTT. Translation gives CAWKRGMSNTEAFF. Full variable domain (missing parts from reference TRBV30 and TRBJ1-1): SQTIHQWPATLVQPVGSPLSLECTVEGTSNPNLYWYRQAAGRGLQLLFYSVGIGQISSEVPQNLSASRPQDRQFILSSKKLLLSDSGFYLCAWKRGMSNTEAFFGQGTRLTVV.